This TCR beta chain originates from a study of OX40 agonist ivuxolimab in advanced cancers. For the study in its entirety: Ivuxolimab was an agonistic, fully human IgG2 monoclonal antibody directed against OX40 (CD134), a costimulatory receptor. Intravenous ivuxolimab was administered to patients every 2 weeks at six dose levels: 0.01, 0.1, 0.3, 1.5, 3 and 10 mg/kg. Among the roughly 52 dose-escalation patients, approximately 20 had hepatocellular carcinoma, roughly 15 melanoma, 9 renal cell carcinoma and 9 head and neck cancer. The dose-escalation cohort was 82.7% male with a mean age of about 54 years, ranging from roughly 23 to 80. Prior anti-PD-1, anti-PD-L1 or anti-CTLA-4 therapy was permitted, and checkpoint inhibitors had been received by 30% to 40% of dose-escalation patients. Three dose-escalation patients achieved partial responses, one with hepatocellular carcinoma and two with cutaneous melanoma. Peripheral TCRbeta sequencing aimed to test whether ivuxolimab altered TCR sequence diversity and caused clonal T-cell expansion. The paper covers the monotherapy dose-escalation part of the phase I ivuxolimab trial, which included N ≈ 54 patients.

Patients with a history of autoimmune disease or receiving systemic immunosuppression were excluded from the trial. Peripheral blood for TCR sequencing was collected from all dose cohorts at baseline, on cycle 4 day 1, and on cycle 7 day 1. The samples were drawn from a first-in-human, open-label, multicenter phase I dose-escalation trial of ivuxolimab. Adults with locally advanced or metastatic head and neck squamous cell, hepatocellular, melanoma or renal cell carcinoma were enrolled in the trial. Before TCR sequencing, CD4+ and CD8+ T cells were separately sorted from peripheral blood. Spanning cysteine to phenylalanine, the CDR3 consists of 14 amino acids. Only the CDR3 DNA is retained, 42 bases long and in frame from the first base. V is clipped by 6 bases and J by 4 bases, and the sequence between their germline boundaries is 15 bases long. The CDR1 and CDR2 encoded by the germline V gene are SGHAT and FQNNGV.

Summary of the overall study and its limitations: The antigen specificity of the peripheral T cells that underwent clonal expansion was not determined. Partial responders in the 0.1-3.0 mg/kg groups had among the lowest normalized peripheral clonal expansion, especially among CD8+ T cells. At doses of 0.1 to 3.0 mg/kg, clonal expansion of both CD4+ and CD8+ T cells in blood was seen between baseline and week 6. After ivuxolimab, CD8+ T cells had more expanded clones than CD4+ T cells on average. Low levels of normalized T-cell clonal expansion were also seen in some patients who did not respond.

Turning to this clone: Its recognized antigen is unknown. No much larger clone exists at a distance of one base, and base qualities are not known.

For sequencing of the TCRbeta CDR3 region, genomic DNA was extracted from the sorted cells. The immunoSEQ Assay was used to sequence the TCRbeta CDR3 regions. This immuneACCESS table, as held by TCRdb, lists in-frame sequences with V and J called but not all clones. Of the missing ones, under half trace to an unresolved V gene in checked studies; the others have no known cause. The sample profile shows 60,000 to 85,000 clones; 80% to 90% of them were found once. The ten largest make up approximately 4% of the sample. Source: CD4+ or CD8+ T cells sorted from blood, taken in a trial of the OX40 agonist ivuxolimab. This sequence originates from an adult with an advanced solid tumor such as melanoma, head and neck, liver or kidney cancer. Recombination linked TRBV11-2 to TRBJ1-2; no confident D gene assignment can be made. The CDR3 is CASSPDRHSYGYTF. The DNA reads as follows: TGTGCCAGCAGTCCCGATAGACACAGCTATGGCTACACCTTC. The full variable domain, with segments outside the CDR3 supplied by the reference TRBV11-2 and TRBJ1-2 proteins, appears as EAGVAQSPRYKIIEKRQSVAFWCNPISGHATLYWYQQILGQGPKLLIQFQNNGVVDDSQLPKDRFSAERLKGVDSTLKIQPAKLEDSAVYLCASSPDRHSYGYTFGSGTRLTVV.